Each of the 28 T cell receptor beta chains below was sequenced from the same sample in a study of blood T cell repertoires in COVID-19. Generated by immunoSEQ multiplex PCR, the TCRdb table keeps only in-frame clones and is missing some. The table shows under 200,000 clones, with around nine tenths occurring only once. The specimen sequenced was PBMCs or T cells enriched from blood (not recorded which). All receptors derive from a woman aged 50 to 65 who had recovered from COVID-19.

The genes are TRBV27 and TRBJ1-1, with a possible D match to TRBD1 (5 bases). Germline CDR1 reads MNHEY; CDR2 reads SMNVEV (reference sequence). There are 14 residues in the CDR3. The V and J ends lost 7 bases and 3 bases respectively, with 15 bases between them. DNA for the CDR3: TGTGCCAGCATCTCCCCGGGGGGGTACACTGAAGCTTTCTTT. This gives the protein CASISPGGYTEAFF.

CDR3 sequence: CASSIQTVGSYEQYF. CDR3 DNA: TGTGCCAGTAGTATTCAGACAGTAGGCTCCTACGAGCAGTACTTC. The chain is built from TRBV19 and TRBJ2-7, with TRBD1 as a possible D gene (5 bases). In germline, CDR1 is LNHDA, CDR2 SQIVND (reference sequence). CDR3 length: 15 amino acids. V lost 3 bases, J lost 0 bases, and 12 bases lay in between.

The J gene is TRBJ1-2, the V gene TRBV5-4; unclear D gene. CDR3 length equals 13 residues. Germline CDR1 reads SGHNT; CDR2 reads YYREEE (reference sequence). V was cut by 5 bases and J by 6 bases, with 14 bases left in between. CDR3 nucleotide sequence: TGTGCCAGCAGTCGTACTGTCGGAGATGGCTACACCTTC. It encodes CASSRTVGDGYTF.

The rearrangement uses TRBV4-1 and TRBJ2-3; 8 bases match TRBD2. The length of the CDR3 is 15 residues. Germline CDR1 and CDR2: MGHRA and YSYEKL. Trimming at V came to 5 bases and at J to 4 bases, leaving 8 bases not matched to a gene. CDR3 sequence (DNA): TGCGCCAGCAGCACGGGACTAGTCCCTCCAGATACGCAGTATTTT. This sequence encodes CASSTGLVPPDTQYF.

The V gene is TRBV29-1, the J gene TRBJ1-2; D is perhaps TRBD1 (6 bases). The CDR3 has 14 residues. Trimming removed 4 bases from V and 1 base from J, with 13 bases in between. The V gene's germline CDR1 is SQVTM and CDR2 ANQGSEA. CDR3 loop: CSVGETGRNYGYTF. CDR3 DNA: TGCAGCGTTGGGGAAACAGGGCGTAACTATGGCTACACCTTC. Together with reference TRBV29-1 and TRBJ1-2, the CDR3 gives the full variable domain: SAVISQKPSRDICQRGTSLTIQCQVDSQVTMMFWYRQQPGQSLTLIATANQGSEATYESGFVIDKFPISRPNLTFSTLTVSNMSPEDSSIYLCSVGETGRNYGYTFGSGTRLTVV.

The chain carries TRBV30 and TRBJ1-4; no reliable D call. CDR1 and CDR2 from the germline V gene are GTSNPN and SVGIG (reference sequence). The V end was cut by 2 bases, the J end by 5 bases, with 15 bases between. This CDR3 has 15 amino acids. The CDR3 reads CAWSLMGVGNEKLFF. Written as DNA, the CDR3 is TGTGCCTGGAGTCTGATGGGAGTGGGAAATGAAAAACTGTTTTTT.

The V gene is TRBV3-1 (or the pseudogene TRBV3-2), the J gene TRBJ1-2; D gene unclear. This CDR3 spans 12 amino acids. The germline CDR1 and CDR2 sequences are LGHDT and YNNKEL (reference sequence). V gave up 0 bases and J gave up 9 bases, with 8 bases separating them. The DNA for the CDR3 is TGTGCCAGCAGCCAAGATCGAGGGCGCTACACCTTC. Encoded protein: CASSQDRGRYTF.

J is TRBJ1-6 and V is TRBV7-2, with 11 nucleotides matching TRBD1. Per germline, CDR1 SGHTA and CDR2 FQGNSA. This CDR3 comprises 16 residues. V lost 5 bases, J lost 7 bases, and 7 bases stayed unmatched. CDR3 loop: CASSPGTGGKNSPLHF. The CDR3 DNA reads as TGTGCCAGCAGCCCGGGGACAGGGGGAAAAAATTCACCCCTCCACTTT.

This chain uses TRBV29-1 with TRBJ2-3; TRBD2 matches 9 bases. Losses at the gene ends were 7 bases for V and 3 bases for J; bases not matched to a gene: 8. The CDR3 is 14 amino acids. Germline V CDR1 and CDR2: SQVTM, ANQGSEA. The CDR3 coding sequence is TGCAGCGCCCTGGGGCGGGGGGGAACAGATACGCAGTATTTT. It translates to CSALGRGGTDTQYF.

The chain joins TRBV6-5 to TRBJ2-1; 12 nucleotides line up with TRBD2. This CDR3 has 16 residues. Germline CDR1 and CDR2: MNHEY and SVGAGI. J lost 15 bases, V lost 1 base, and 13 bases had no gene match. CDR3 in amino acids: CASSYYVTSGGLITFF. Here the CDR3 DNA reads TGTGCCAGCAGTTACTATGTGACTAGCGGGGGCCTTATCACGTTCTTC.

The V call is TRBV11-3, the J call TRBJ1-5, with no clear D. V lost 5 bases, J lost 8 bases, and 4 bases lay in between. Germline CDR1 and CDR2: SGHNT and YENEEA. The length of the CDR3 is 10 residues. CDR3 in amino acids: CASSPKPQHF. The CDR3 region has the DNA TGTGCCAGCAGCCCTAAGCCCCAGCATTTT.

This chain uses TRBV7-2 with TRBJ2-5, with 7 bases matching TRBD2. The CDR3 runs to 15 residues. Germline V gene sequence: CDR1 SGHTA, CDR2 FQGNSA. Trimming took 8 bases from V and 3 from J; bases not matched to a gene: 12. CDR3 in amino acids: CASSLIWAGEETQYF. The CDR3 DNA is TGTGCCAGCTCTCTGATTTGGGCGGGGGAAGAGACCCAGTACTTC.

DNA of the CDR3: TGTGCCAGCAGCTTAGAGACAGGAGATACGCAGTATTTT. This codes for CASSLETGDTQYF. This chain links TRBV7-9 with TRBJ2-3; D is perhaps TRBD1 (6 bases). Germline CDR1 SEHNR, CDR2 FQNEAQ (reference sequence). Trimming took 1 base from V and 5 from J, leaving 7 bases between them. CDR3 length equals 13 residues.

This chain uses TRBV4-2 with TRBJ2-1, with 13 bases fitting TRBD2. CDR1 and CDR2 (germline): LGHNA, YNFKEQ. The V gene end was trimmed by 0 bases and the J gene end by 7 bases; junction bases not matched to a gene: 6. The length of the CDR3 is 17 residues. The CDR3 loop reads CASSQDQLAGGRNEQFF. The CDR3 nucleotides read TGTGCCAGCAGCCAAGATCAACTAGCGGGGGGGCGAAATGAGCAGTTCTTC.

This clone was observed once. The genes are TRBV18 and TRBJ2-5; D is uncertain. The germline V gene has CDR1 KGHSH and CDR2 LQKENI. This CDR3 spans 14 amino acids. Trimming stripped 3 bases from V and 2 bases from J, with 10 bases between. The chain's CDR3 is CASSPQAAQETQYF. The CDR3 DNA reads TGTGCCAGCTCACCCCAGGCCGCACAAGAGACCCAGTACTTC.

This clone was counted once. The chain recombines TRBV25-1 with TRBJ2-5, with TRBD1 identical over 12 bases. The CDR3 length is 13 residues. Germline CDR1 is MGHDK and CDR2 is SYGVNS. V trimming: 8 bases; J trimming: 5 bases; junction bases outside the gene matches: 3. The CDR3: CASGGQGAETQYF. For the CDR3, the DNA is TGTGCCAGCGGGGGACAGGGGGCGGAGACCCAGTACTTC.

The chain recombines TRBV28 with TRBJ2-7, with 8 bases aligning to TRBD1. The CDR3 length is 14 residues. Unmatched junction bases numbered 12, after V lost 11 bases and J lost 3 bases. Germline CDR1 MDHEN, CDR2 SYDVKM. This CDR3 is CASRLPGTGYEQYF. CDR3 in DNA: TGTGCCTCCCGTCTCCCCGGGACAGGCTACGAGCAGTACTTC.

V is TRBV5-1 and J is TRBJ2-5; D perhaps matches TRBD2 (6 bases). Germline lookup yields CDR1 SGHRS and CDR2 YFSETQ. The V end lost 0 bases, the J end lost 5 bases, and 14 bases lay between the germline ends. The CDR3 has 15 amino acids. The CDR3 region has the DNA TGCGCCAGCAGCTTGGCGTGGGGAGGTGGGGAGACCCAGTACTTC. As protein: CASSLAWGGGETQYF.

The V and J genes are TRBV6-2 or TRBV6-3 and TRBJ1-1; a weak D match, TRBD1 (5 bases). The CDR3 spans 15 residues. Germline V lookup: CDR1 MNHEY, CDR2 SVGEGT. V gave up 6 bases and J gave up 5 bases, with 19 bases separating them. DNA of the CDR3: TGTGCCAGCAGCCTAACCCAAAAAAAGGGGACTGAAGCTTTCTTT. Its translation: CASSLTQKKGTEAFF.

The CDR3 nucleotides are TGTGCCAGCAGCCAAGAAAGGGGACAGGGGGAAAACGAGCAGTACTTC. Protein sequence: CASSQERGQGENEQYF. The chain carries TRBV4-2 and TRBJ2-7, with 11 bases aligning to TRBD1. Germline CDR1 LGHNA, CDR2 YNFKEQ. V was pared by 0 bases and J by 5 bases, with 6 bases of the junction left unmatched. The CDR3 has 16 amino acids.

V usage is TRBV7-9 and J usage is TRBJ1-4; D is undetermined. V was pared by 5 bases and J by 4 bases, with 14 bases between. CDR1 is SEHNR and CDR2 is FQNEAQ in the germline V gene (reference sequence). CDR3 length equals 15 residues. Here the CDR3 DNA reads TGTGCCAGCAGCCCTCGGGGAGGGAGTAATGAAAAACTGTTTTTT. It is translated as CASSPRGGSNEKLFF.

This chain links TRBV4-1 with TRBJ1-3; 8 nucleotides align to TRBD1. The germline V gene has CDR1 MGHRA and CDR2 YSYEKL. The V segment lost 2 bases and the J segment 2 bases; nucleotides outside the gene matches: 8. The CDR3 totals 17 residues. CDR3 DNA sequence: TGCGCCAGCAGCCAATACCGACAGGGGACCGCTGGAAACACCATATATTTT. Protein sequence: CASSQYRQGTAGNTIYF.

CDR3 coding DNA: TGCGCCAGCAGCCAAGATTCGGTCTCGGATTCACCCCTCCACTTT. Translation: CASSQDSVSDSPLHF. The rearrangement links TRBV4-3 to TRBJ1-6, with no clear D. The CDR3 has 15 residues. V was clipped by 0 bases and J by 8 bases, with 11 bases between them. CDR1 is LGHNA and CDR2 is YSLEER in the germline V gene.

The rearrangement links TRBV21-1 to TRBJ1-1; TRBD1 was called by the table and not checked on the DNA. TRBV21-1 is designated a pseudogene. This CDR3 comprises 17 residues. The CDR3 sequence is CASSKPPRAGEGTEAFF. CDR3 in DNA: TGTGCCAGCAGCAAACCCCCAAGGGCAGGGGAAGGCACTGAAGCTTTCTTT.

The chain links TRBV7-2 to TRBJ1-2; maybe TRBD1 (6 bases). The V gene's germline CDR1 is SGHTA and CDR2 FQGNSA. This CDR3 is 14 amino acids long. V lost 2 bases and J 8 bases, leaving 15 bases between the germline ends. The CDR3 sequence: CASSLNSGEGGYTF. The CDR3, as DNA: TGTGCCAGCAGCTTAAATTCAGGGGAAGGAGGCTACACCTTC.

V gene TRBV9 combines with J gene TRBJ1-3, with D hard to call. Trimming took off 2 bases at V and 0 bases at J, with 9 bases between the two ends. Germline V gives CDR1 SGDLS, CDR2 YYNGEE. The CDR3 is made up of 15 amino acids. CDR3 amino acids: CASSVRAGSGNTIYF. CDR3 coding DNA: TGTGCCAGCAGCGTGAGGGCCGGCTCTGGAAACACCATATATTTT.

On this clone: Other DNA sequences from this sample encode an identical CDR3 as well. The chain joins TRBV9 to TRBJ1-3; no reliable D call. The V gene's germline CDR1 is SGDLS and CDR2 YYNGEE. The CDR3 consists of 12 residues. Trimming pared 4 bases from V and 4 bases from J, leaving 6 bases between. The CDR3 sequence is CASSPRGNTIYF. Here the CDR3 DNA reads TGTGCCAGCAGCCCCAGAGGAAACACCATATATTTT.

V gene TRBV10-3 combines with J gene TRBJ2-1; 8 nucleotides match TRBD1. Germline assignment: CDR1 ENHRY and CDR2 SYGVKD. V lost 1 base and J lost 7; bases outside the gene matches: 9. The length of the CDR3 is 16 residues. The CDR3 region is CAISEYGQGVGNEQFF. For the CDR3, the DNA is TGTGCCATCAGTGAGTACGGACAGGGAGTGGGTAATGAGCAGTTCTTC.